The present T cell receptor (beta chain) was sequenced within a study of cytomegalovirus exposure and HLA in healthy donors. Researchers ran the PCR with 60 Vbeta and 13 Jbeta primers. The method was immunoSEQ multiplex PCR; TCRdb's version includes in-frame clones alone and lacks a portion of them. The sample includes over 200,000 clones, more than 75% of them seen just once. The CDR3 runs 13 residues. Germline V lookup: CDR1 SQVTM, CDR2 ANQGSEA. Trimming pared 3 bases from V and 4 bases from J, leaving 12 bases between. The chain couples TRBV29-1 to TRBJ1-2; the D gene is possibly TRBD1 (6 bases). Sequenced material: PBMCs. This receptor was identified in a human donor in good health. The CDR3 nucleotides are TGCAGCGTTGATAGGGGGGGCAGCTATGGCTACACCTTC. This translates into CSVDRGGSYGYTF.